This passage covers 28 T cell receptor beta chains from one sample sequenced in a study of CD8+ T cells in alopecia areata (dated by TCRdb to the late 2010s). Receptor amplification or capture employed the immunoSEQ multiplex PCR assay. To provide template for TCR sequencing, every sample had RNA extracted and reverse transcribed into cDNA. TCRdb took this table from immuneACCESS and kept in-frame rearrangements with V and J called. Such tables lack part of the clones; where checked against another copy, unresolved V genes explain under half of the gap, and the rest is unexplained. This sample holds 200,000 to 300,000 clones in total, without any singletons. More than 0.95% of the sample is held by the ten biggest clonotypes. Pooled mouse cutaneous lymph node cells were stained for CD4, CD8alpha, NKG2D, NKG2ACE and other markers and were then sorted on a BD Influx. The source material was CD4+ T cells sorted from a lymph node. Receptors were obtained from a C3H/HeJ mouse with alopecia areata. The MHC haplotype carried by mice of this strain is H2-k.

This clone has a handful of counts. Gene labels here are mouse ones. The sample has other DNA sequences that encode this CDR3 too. CDR3 bases read: TGTGCTAGCAGGACAGGGGGCGATGAC. It is translated as CASRTGGDD. The complete CDR3 sequence is CASRTGGDDTQYF. The chain has TRBV29 and TRBJ2-5, with 10 nucleotides matching TRBD1. The read gets to within 4 residues of the CDR3 end, and the germline J gene fills in the rest. The germline V gene encodes CDR1 MSHET and CDR2 SYDVDS. The CDR3 sequence is 13 residues long.

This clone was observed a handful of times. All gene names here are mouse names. CDR3: CAWIPSAETLYF. CDR3 DNA (partial): TGTGCCTGGATTCCTAGTGCAGAA. The rearrangement joins TRBV31 to TRBJ2-3, with D hard to call. The CDR3 end is not reached by the read, which stops 4 residues before it; the germline J gene fills it in. The V gene's germline CDR1 is GKSSPN and CDR2 SITVG. Trimming took off 4 bases at V and 0 bases at J, with 5 bases between the two ends. There are 12 residues in the CDR3. Using reference TRBV31 and TRBJ2-3 for the parts outside the CDR3, the full variable domain is AQTIHQWPVAEIKAVGSPLSLGCTIKGKSSPNLYWYWQATGGTLQQLFYSITVGQVESVVQLNLSASRPKDDQFILSTEKLLLSHSGFYLCAWIPSAETLYFGSGTRLTVL.

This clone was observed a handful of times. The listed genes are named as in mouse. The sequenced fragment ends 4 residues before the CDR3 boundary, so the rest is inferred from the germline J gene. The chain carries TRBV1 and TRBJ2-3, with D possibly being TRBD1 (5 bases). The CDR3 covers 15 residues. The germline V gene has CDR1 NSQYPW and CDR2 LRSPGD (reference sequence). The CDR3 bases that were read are TGCACCTGCAGTGCAGATCCCAGGGAAGTAGAA. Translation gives CTCSADPREVE. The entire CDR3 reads CTCSADPREVETLYF.

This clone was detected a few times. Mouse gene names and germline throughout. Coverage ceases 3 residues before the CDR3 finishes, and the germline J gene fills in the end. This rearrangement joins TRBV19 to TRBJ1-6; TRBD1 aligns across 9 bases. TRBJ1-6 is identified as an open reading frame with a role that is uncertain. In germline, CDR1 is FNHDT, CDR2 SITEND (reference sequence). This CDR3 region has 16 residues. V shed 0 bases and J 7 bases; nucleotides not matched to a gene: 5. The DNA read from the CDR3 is TGTGCCAGCAGTATAGAACAGGGGGCAGGGAATTCGCCC. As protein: CASSIEQGAGNSP. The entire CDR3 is CASSIEQGAGNSPLYF.

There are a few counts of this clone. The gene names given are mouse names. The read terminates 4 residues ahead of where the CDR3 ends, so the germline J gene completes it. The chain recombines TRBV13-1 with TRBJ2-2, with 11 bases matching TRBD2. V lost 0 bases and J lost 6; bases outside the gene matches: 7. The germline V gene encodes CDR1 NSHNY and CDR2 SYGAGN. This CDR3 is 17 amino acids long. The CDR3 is CASSDAHWGGDSGQLYF. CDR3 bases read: TGTGCCAGCAGTGATGCACACTGGGGGGGCGATTCCGGG.

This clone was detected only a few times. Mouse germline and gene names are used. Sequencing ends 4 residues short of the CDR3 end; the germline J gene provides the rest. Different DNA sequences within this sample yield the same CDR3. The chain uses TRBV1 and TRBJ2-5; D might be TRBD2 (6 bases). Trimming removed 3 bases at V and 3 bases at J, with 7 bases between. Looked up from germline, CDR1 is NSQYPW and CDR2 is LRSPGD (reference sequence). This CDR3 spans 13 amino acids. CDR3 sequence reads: CTCSAWGQDTQYF. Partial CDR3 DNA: TGCACCTGCAGTGCCTGGGGACAAGAC.

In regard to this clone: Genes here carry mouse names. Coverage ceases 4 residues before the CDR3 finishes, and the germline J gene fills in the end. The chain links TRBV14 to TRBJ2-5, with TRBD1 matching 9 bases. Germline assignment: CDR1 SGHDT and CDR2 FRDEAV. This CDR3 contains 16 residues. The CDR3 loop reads CASSSPFRDREDTQYF. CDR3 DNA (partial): TGTGCCAGCAGTTCTCCCTTCCGGGACAGGGAAGAC.

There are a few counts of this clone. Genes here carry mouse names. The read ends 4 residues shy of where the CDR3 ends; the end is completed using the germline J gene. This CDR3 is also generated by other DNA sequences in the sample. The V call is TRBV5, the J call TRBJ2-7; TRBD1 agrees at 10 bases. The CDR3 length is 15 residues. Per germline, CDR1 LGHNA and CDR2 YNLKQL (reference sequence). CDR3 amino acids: CASSQVGTGEYEQYF. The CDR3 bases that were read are TGTGCCAGCAGCCAAGTGGGGACAGGGGAGTAT.

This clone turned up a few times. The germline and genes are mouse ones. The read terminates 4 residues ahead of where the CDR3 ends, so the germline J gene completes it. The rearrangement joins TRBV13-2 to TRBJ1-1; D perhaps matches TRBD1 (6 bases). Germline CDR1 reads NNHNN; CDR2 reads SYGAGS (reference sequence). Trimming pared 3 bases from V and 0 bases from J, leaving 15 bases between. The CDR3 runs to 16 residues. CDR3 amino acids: CASGAAGDTANTEVFF. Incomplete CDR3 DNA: TGTGCCAGCGGTGCAGCAGGGGACACTGCAAACACA.

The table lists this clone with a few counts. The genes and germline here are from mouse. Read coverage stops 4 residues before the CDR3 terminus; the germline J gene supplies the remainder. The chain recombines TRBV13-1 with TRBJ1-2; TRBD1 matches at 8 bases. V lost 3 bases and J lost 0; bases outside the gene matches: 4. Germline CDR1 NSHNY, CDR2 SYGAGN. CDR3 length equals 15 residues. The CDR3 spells CASSVSQGANSDYTF. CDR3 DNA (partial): TGTGCCAGCAGTGTCTCACAGGGGGCAAACTCC.

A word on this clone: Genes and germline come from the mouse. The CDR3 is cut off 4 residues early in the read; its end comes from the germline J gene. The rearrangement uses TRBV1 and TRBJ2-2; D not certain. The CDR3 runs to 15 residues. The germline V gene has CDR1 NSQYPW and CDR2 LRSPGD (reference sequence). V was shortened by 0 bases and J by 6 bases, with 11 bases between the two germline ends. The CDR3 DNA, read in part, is TGCACCTGCAGTGCAGATTTGAGGGTCCCCGGG. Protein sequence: CTCSADLRVPG. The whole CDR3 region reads CTCSADLRVPGQLYF.

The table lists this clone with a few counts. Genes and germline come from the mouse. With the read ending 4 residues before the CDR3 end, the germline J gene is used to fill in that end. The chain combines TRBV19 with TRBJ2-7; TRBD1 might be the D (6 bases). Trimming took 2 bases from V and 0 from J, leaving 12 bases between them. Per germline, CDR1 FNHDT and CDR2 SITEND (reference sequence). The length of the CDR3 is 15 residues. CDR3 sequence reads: CASSMRGTISYEQYF. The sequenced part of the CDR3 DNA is TGTGCCAGCAGTATGAGGGGGACAATCTCCTAT.

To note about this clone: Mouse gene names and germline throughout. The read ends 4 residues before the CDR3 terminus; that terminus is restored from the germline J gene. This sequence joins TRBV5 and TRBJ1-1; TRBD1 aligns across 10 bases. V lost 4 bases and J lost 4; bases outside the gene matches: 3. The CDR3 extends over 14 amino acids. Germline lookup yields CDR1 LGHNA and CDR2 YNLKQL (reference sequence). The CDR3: CASSLRDRGTEVFF. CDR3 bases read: TGTGCCAGCAGCCTCCGGGACAGGGGCACA.

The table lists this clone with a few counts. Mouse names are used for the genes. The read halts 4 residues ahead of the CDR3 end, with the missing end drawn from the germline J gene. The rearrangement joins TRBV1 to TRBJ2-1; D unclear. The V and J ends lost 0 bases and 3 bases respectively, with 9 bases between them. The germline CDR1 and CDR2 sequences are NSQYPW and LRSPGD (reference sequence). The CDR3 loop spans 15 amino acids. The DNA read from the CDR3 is TGCACCTGCAGTGCAGATCCGGCAGGCTATGCT. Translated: CTCSADPAGYA. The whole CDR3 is CTCSADPAGYAEQFF.

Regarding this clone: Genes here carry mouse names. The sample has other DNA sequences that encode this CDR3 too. The part of the CDR3 DNA that was read is TGTGCCAGCAGTATCAGGGGGGACTATGCT. Residues: CASSIRGDYA. The full-length CDR3 reads as CASSIRGDYAEQFF. The chain combines TRBV19 with TRBJ2-1, with D possibly matching TRBD1 (7 bases). The sequenced fragment ends 4 residues before the CDR3 boundary, so the rest is inferred from the germline J gene. V shed 2 bases and J shed 2 bases, with 8 bases lying between them. CDR1 and CDR2 (germline): FNHDT, SITEND (reference sequence). The CDR3 extends over 14 amino acids.

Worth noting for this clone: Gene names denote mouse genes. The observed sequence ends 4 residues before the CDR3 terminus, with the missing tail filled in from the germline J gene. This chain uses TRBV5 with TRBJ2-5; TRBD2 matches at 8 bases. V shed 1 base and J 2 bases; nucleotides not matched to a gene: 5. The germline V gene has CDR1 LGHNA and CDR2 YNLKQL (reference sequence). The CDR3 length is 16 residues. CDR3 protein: CASSQVWGEFQDTQYF. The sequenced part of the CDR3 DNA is TGTGCCAGCAGCCAAGTCTGGGGGGAATTCCAAGAC.

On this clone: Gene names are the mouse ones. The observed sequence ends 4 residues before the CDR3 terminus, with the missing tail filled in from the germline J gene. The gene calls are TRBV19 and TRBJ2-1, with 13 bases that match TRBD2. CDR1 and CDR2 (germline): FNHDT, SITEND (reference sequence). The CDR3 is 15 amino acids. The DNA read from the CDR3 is TGTGCCAGCAGTTCAGGACTGGGGGGGCGGGCT. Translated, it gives CASSSGLGGRA. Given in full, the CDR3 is CASSSGLGGRAEQFF.

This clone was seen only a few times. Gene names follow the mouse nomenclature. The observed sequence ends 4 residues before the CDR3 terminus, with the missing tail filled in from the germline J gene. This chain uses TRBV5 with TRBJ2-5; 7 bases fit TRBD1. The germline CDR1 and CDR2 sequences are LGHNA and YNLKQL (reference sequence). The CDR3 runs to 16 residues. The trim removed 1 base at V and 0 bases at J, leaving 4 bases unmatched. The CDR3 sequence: CASSQGRGINQDTQYF. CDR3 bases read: TGTGCCAGCAGCCAAGGCAGGGGGATTAACCAAGAC.

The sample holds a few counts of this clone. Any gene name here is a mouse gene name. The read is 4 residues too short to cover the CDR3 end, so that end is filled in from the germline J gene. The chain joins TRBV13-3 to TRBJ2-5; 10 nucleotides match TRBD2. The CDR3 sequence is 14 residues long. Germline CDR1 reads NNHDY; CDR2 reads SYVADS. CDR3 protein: CASSSGTGEDTQYF. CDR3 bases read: TGTGCCAGCAGTTCCGGGACTGGGGAAGAC.

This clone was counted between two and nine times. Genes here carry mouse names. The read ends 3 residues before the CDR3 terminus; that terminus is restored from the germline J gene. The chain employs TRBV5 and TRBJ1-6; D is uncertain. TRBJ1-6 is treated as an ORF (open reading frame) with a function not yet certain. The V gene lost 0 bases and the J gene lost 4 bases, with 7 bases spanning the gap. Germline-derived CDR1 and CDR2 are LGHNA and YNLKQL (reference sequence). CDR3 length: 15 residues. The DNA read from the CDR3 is TGTGCCAGCAGCCAAGATCACAGATATAATTCGCCC. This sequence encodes CASSQDHRYNSP. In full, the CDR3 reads CASSQDHRYNSPLYF.

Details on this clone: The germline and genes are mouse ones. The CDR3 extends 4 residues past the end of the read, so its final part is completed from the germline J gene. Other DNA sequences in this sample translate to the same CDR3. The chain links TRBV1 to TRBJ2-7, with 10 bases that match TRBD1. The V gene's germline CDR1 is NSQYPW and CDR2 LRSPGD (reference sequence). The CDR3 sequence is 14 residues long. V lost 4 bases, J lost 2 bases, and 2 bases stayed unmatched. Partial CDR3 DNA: TGCACCTGCAGTGAGACAGGGGGCCCCTAT. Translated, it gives CTCSETGGPY. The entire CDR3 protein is CTCSETGGPYEQYF.

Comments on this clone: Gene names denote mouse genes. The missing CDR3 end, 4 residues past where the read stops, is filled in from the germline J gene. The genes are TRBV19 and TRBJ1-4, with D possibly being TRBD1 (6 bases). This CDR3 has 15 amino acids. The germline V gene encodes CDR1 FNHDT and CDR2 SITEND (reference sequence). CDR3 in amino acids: CASSKDWGGAERLFF. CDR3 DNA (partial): TGTGCCAGCAGTAAGGACTGGGGGGGCGCCGAA.

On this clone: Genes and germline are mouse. The CDR3 DNA, read in part, is TGTGCCAGCAGTGACGGGACACACACA. It specifies CASSDGTHT. The entire CDR3 reads CASSDGTHTEVFF. The V call is TRBV13-3, the J call TRBJ1-1, with a possible D match to TRBD1 (6 bases). From the germline J gene comes the end of the CDR3, since the read stops 4 residues before it. The CDR3 contains 13 residues. Germline lookup yields CDR1 NNHDY and CDR2 SYVADS. Trimming left V 2 bases short and J 3 bases short, with 8 bases between.

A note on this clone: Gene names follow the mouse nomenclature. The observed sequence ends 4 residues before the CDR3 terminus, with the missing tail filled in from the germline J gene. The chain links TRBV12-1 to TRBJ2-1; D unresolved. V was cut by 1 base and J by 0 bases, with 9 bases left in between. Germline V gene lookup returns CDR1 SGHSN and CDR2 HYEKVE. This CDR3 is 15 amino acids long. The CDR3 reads CASSLTENNYAEQFF. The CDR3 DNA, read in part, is TGTGCCAGCTCTCTTACAGAAAATAACTATGCT. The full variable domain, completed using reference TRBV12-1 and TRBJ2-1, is DSGVVQSPRHIIKEKGGRSVLTCIPISGHSNVVWYQQTLGKELKFLIQHYEKVERDKGFLPSRFSVQQFDDYHSEMNMSALELEDSAMYFCASSLTENNYAEQFFGPGTRLTVL.

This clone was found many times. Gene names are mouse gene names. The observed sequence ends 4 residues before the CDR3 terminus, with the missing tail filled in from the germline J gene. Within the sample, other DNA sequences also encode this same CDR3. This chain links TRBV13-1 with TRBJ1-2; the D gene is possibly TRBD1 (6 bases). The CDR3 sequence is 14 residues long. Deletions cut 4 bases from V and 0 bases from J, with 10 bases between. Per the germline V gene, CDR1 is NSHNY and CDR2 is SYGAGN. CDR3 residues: CASSRDNANSDYTF. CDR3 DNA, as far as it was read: TGTGCCAGCAGTCGGGACAATGCAAACTCC.

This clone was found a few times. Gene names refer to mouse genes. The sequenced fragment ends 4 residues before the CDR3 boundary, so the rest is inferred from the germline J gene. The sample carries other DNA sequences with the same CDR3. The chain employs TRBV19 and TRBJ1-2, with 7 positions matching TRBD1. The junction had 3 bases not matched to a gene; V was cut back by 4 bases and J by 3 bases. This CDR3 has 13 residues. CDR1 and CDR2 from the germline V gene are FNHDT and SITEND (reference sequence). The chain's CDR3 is CASSPDRDSDYTF. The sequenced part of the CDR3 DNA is TGTGCCAGCAGTCCCGACAGGGACTCC.

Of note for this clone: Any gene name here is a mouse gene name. Partial CDR3 DNA: TGTGCCAGCAGTGTAGACAGGGCATCA. Its translation is CASSVDRAS. The whole CDR3 sequence reads CASSVDRASEVFF. The gene calls are TRBV13-1 and TRBJ1-1; 7 nucleotides align to TRBD1. The CDR3 end falls 4 residues outside the read, so it is completed with the germline J gene. The CDR3 consists of 13 residues. CDR1 NSHNY and CDR2 SYGAGN come from the germline V gene.

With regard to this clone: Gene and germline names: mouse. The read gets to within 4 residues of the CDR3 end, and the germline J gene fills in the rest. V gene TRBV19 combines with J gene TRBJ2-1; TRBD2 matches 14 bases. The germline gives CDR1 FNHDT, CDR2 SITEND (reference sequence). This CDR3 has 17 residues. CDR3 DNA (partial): TGTGCCAGCAGTCCTCAGGGGACTGGGGGGGCGCGGGCT. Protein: CASSPQGTGGARA. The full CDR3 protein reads CASSPQGTGGARAEQFF. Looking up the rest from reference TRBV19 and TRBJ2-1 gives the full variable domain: GGIITQTPKFLIGQEGQKLTLKCQQNFNHDTMYWYRQDSGKGLRLIYYSITENDLQKGDLSEGYDASREKKSSFSLTVTSAQKNEMAVFLCASSPQGTGGARAEQFFGPGTRLTVL.